The clone carrying this T cell receptor (beta chain) was picked up a small number of times. Original processing notes: Counts of nucleated cells, estimated from reference gene primer amplification, were obtained. The data were produced by immunoSEQ multiplex PCR, yet TCRdb's version contains in-frame clones alone and is incomplete. V, J and clone size derive from that table, while D and trimming were established from the DNA sequence. This sample has 200,000 to 250,000 clones, with roughly 88% found just once. The data belong to a study of blood T cell repertoires in COVID-19. The germline gives CDR1 KGHSH, CDR2 LQKENI. Losses at the gene ends were 4 bases for V and 4 bases for J; bases not matched to a gene: 8. The length of the CDR3 is 15 residues.

The sample consisted of PBMCs or T cells enriched from blood (not recorded which). The origin of this receptor is a woman aged 30 to 39 who had been exposed to COVID-19. The chain couples TRBV18 to TRBJ2-7, with 9 bases aligning to TRBD1. The CDR3 spells CASSRPGTGKYEQYF. Here the CDR3 DNA reads TGTGCCAGCTCACGACCCGGGACAGGGAAATACGAGCAGTACTTC. Full variable domain (rest looked up from reference TRBV18 and TRBJ2-7): NAGVMQNPRHLVRRRGQEARLRCSPMKGHSHVYWYRQLPEEGLKFMVYLQKENIIDESGMPKERFSAEFPKEGPSILRIQQVVRGDSAAYFCASSRPGTGKYEQYFGPGTRLTVT.